What follows describes a single T cell receptor (beta chain). The antigen remains unidentified. This specimen comes from a study of T cell responses to AZD1222 COVID-19 vaccine. Only in-frame clones appear in the TCRdb table, and some are missing; sequencing was by immunoSEQ multiplex PCR. In the table there are 100,000 or so clones, 85% to 90% of which are singletons. Regarding the study as a whole: There were mostly white British donors and more females than males, and clonal diversity was possibly underestimated. Reports indicate that nearly half of spike-specific TCRs are directed at unmutated variant regions. Only 6 or 7 AZD1222 recipients tested seropositive at baseline.

The V gene end was trimmed by 5 bases and the J gene end by 2 bases; junction bases not matched to a gene: 7. The CDR3 consists of 15 residues. Germline V gene sequence: CDR1 SEHNR, CDR2 FQNEAQ (reference sequence). The receptor's source is an adult who received the AZD1222 COVID-19 vaccine. V is TRBV7-9 and J is TRBJ2-5; TRBD1 matches 8 bases. The sample consisted of peripheral blood, taken 28 days after the second AZD1222 dose. The CDR3 region is CASSKPTGEQETQYF. Here the CDR3 DNA reads TGTGCCAGCAGCAAGCCGACAGGGGAACAAGAGACCCAGTACTTC.